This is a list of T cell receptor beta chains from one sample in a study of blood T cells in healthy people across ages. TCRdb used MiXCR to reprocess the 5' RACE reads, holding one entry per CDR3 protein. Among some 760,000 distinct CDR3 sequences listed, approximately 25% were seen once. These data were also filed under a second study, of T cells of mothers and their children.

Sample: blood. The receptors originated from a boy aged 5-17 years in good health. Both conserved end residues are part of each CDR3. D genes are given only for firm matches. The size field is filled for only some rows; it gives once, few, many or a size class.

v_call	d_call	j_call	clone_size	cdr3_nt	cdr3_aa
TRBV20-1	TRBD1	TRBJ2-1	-	TGCAGTGCTAGAGCAGGACAGGGGAGGGACAATGAGCAGTTCTTC	CSARAGQGRDNEQFF
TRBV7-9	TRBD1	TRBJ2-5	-	TGTGCCAGCAGCCTATTGACGGCAGGGGGGACCCAGTACTTC	CASSLLTAGGTQYF
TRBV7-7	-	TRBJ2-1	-	TGTGCTCCAATCGACGGATACAATGAGCAGTTCTTC	CAPIDGYNEQFF
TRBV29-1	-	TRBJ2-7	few	TGCAGCGCTTACGATGGCGGCTACGAGCAGTACTTC	CSAYDGGYEQYF
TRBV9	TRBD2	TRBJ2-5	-	TGTGTCAGCAGCGCAGGGACTACCCGACGCGGGACCCAGTACTTC	CVSSAGTTRRGTQYF
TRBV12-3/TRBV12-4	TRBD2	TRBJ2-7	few	TGTGCCAGCAGACTAGCGGGACAGAGCTCCTACGAGCAGTACTTC	CASRLAGQSSYEQYF
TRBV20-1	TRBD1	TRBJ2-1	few	TGCAGTGCTAGAGATCTGGGGACAGGTTACAATGAGCAGTTCTTC	CSARDLGTGYNEQFF
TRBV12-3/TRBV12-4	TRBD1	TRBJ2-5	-	TGTGCCAGCAGTCGGACAGGATTCCAAGAGACCCAGTACTTC	CASSRTGFQETQYF
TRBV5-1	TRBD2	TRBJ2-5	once	TGCGCCAGCAGCTTAAGCGGGAGGGCGGAGACCCAGTACTTC	CASSLSGRAETQYF
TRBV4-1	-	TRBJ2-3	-	TGCGCCAGCAGCTCTCAATCGGATACGCAGTATTTT	CASSSQSDTQYF
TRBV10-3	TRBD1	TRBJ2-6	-	TGTGCCATCAGTGAGTCTTGGGACAGGGCTGGGGCCAACGTCCTGACTTTC	CAISESWDRAGANVLTF
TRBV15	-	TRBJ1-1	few	TGTGCCACCAGCAGAGAAATGAACACTGAAGCTTTCTTT	CATSREMNTEAFF
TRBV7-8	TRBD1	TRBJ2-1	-	TGTGCCAGCAGCATACCGGGACAGGATGGAAATGAGCAGTTCTTC	CASSIPGQDGNEQFF
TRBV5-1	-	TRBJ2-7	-	TGCGCCAGCAGCTTCCGACCATCCTACGAGCAGTACTTC	CASSFRPSYEQYF
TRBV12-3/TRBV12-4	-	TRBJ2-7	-	TGTGCCAGCACCCCGGGGTCCCCAGCGAGGCAGTACTTC	CASTPGSPARQYF
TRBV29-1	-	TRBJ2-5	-	TGCAGCGTTGAAACGGAGTCCCAAGAGACCCAGTACTTC	CSVETESQETQYF
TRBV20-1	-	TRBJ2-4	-	TGCAGTGCTAGAGAACCCCTTGCAGGGACGAAAAACATTCAGTACTTC	CSAREPLAGTKNIQYF
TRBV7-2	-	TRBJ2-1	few	TGTGCCAGCGGGGCGAGTACGACTTCCTACAATGAGCAGTTCTTC	CASGASTTSYNEQFF
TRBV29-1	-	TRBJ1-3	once	TGCAGCGCCTATGTAGGGGAACAACGGTATTTT	CSAYVGEQRYF
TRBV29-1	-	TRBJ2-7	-	TGCAGCGTCCTGAGCGGCCGGCAGTACTTC	CSVLSGRQYF
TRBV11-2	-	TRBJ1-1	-	TGTGCCAGCAGCTTACTTGACACGGTGAACACTGAAGCTTTCTTT	CASSLLDTVNTEAFF
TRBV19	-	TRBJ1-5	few	TGTGCCAGTAGTATCGGCTACCAGCCCCAGCATTTT	CASSIGYQPQHF
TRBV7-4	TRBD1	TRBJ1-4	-	TGTGCCAGCAGCTTAGCGGTGGCAGGGGGCAGTGAAAAACTGTTTTTT	CASSLAVAGGSEKLFF
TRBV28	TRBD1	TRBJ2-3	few	TGTGCCAGCAGTCCCGGGGACAGGGTAATCTCGAATTTT	CASSPGDRVISNF
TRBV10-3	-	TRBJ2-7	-	TGTGCCATCAGTGCTGAGGTAGCCTACGATCAGTACTTC	CAISAEVAYDQYF
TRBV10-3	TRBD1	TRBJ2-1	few	TGTGCCATCGGGACAGGGTGGAATGAGCAGTTCTTC	CAIGTGWNEQFF
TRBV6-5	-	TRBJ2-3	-	TGTGCCAGCAGTTACTCCTACAGGCTCAGCACAGATACGCAGTATTTT	CASSYSYRLSTDTQYF
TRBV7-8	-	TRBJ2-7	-	TGTGCCAGCGGCGGCGGACCGGCGCTCTTGGAGCAGTACTTC	CASGGGPALLEQYF
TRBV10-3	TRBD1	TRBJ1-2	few	TGTGCCACCGGGGTACAGGGGGACTATGGCTACACCTTC	CATGVQGDYGYTF
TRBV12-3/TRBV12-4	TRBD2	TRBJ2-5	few	TGTGCCAGCAGTTACCGCGGTGGACTAGCGGAGGCGACCCAGTACTTC	CASSYRGGLAEATQYF
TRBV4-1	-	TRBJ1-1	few	TGCGCCAGCAGCCCATCGGGGGAGGAAGCTTTCTTT	CASSPSGEEAFF